The 21 T cell receptor beta chains given below trace back to one sample, sequenced in a study of OX40 agonist ivuxolimab in advanced cancers. Produced via immunoSEQ multiplex PCR; TCRdb's table is partial and in-frame only. The table records roughly 100,000 clones, 90% of them present only once. This specimen was CD4+ or CD8+ T cells sorted from blood, taken in a trial of the OX40 agonist ivuxolimab. Receptors were obtained from an adult with an advanced solid tumor such as melanoma, head and neck, liver or kidney cancer.

The rearrangement joins TRBV11-2 to TRBJ1-1; D remains ambiguous. Trimming pared 0 bases from V and 1 base from J, leaving 3 bases between. Germline CDR1 is SGHAT and CDR2 is FQNNGV. The CDR3 totals 13 residues. CDR3 region: CASSLEGNTEAFF. Written as DNA, the CDR3 is TGTGCCAGCAGCTTAGAAGGGAACACTGAAGCTTTCTTT.

The V gene is TRBV7-9, the J gene TRBJ2-2; no reliable D call. The CDR3 spans 16 residues. The germline CDR1 and CDR2 sequences are SEHNR and FQNEAQ (reference sequence). V was trimmed by 6 bases and J by 7 bases, leaving 21 bases between them. Here the CDR3 DNA reads TGTGCCAGCAGTTCGTCTGCAAGTCCGCGGCGCGGGGAGCTGTTTTTT. Translation: CASSSSASPRRGELFF.

This clone was seen a single time. The genes are TRBV19 and TRBJ1-1; no definite D call. V was pared by 0 bases and J by 2 bases, with 13 bases between. Germline V gives CDR1 LNHDA, CDR2 SQIVND (reference sequence). This CDR3 has 16 residues. For the CDR3, the DNA is TGTGCCAGTAGTATAGATGGAAGGGAAGGAAACACTGAAGCTTTCTTT. Translated, it gives CASSIDGREGNTEAFF.

This chain uses TRBV21-1 with TRBJ2-5; the D segment call TRBD2 is taken from the table without a DNA check. TRBV21-1 is designated a pseudogene. This CDR3 region has 13 residues. The CDR3 is CASSKKREETQYF. DNA of the CDR3: TGTGCCAGCAGCAAAAAGCGCGAAGAGACCCAGTACTTC.

The chain employs TRBV5-1 and TRBJ2-3, with D unclear. The CDR3 loop spans 14 amino acids. CDR1 is SGHRS, CDR2 YFSETQ, per germline. V lost 0 bases, J lost 2 bases, and 7 bases lay in between. The CDR3 sequence: CASSLEPLTDTQYF. In DNA, the CDR3 is TGCGCCAGCAGCTTGGAACCCCTCACAGATACGCAGTATTTT. Full variable domain (outside the CDR3, taken from reference TRBV5-1 and TRBJ2-3): KAGVTQTPRYLIKTRGQQVTLSCSPISGHRSVSWYQQTPGQGLQFLFEYFSETQRNKGNFPGRFSGRQFSNSRSEMNVSTLELGDSALYLCASSLEPLTDTQYFGPGTRLTVL.

This chain links TRBV5-6 with TRBJ1-5; a weak D match, TRBD1 (5 bases). The germline gives CDR1 SGHDT, CDR2 YYEEEE. The CDR3 runs to 14 residues. The V gene lost 0 bases and the J gene lost 7 bases, with 11 bases spanning the gap. The DNA of the CDR3 is TGTGCCAGCAGCTTGGGGGGCGCCCGGCAGCCCCAGCATTTT. Its protein product is CASSLGGARQPQHF.

The gene calls are TRBV15 and TRBJ2-7; D unclear. The germline V gene has CDR1 LNHNV and CDR2 YYDKDF (reference sequence). Trimming pared 1 base from V and 4 bases from J, leaving 11 bases between. The length of the CDR3 is 14 residues. CDR3 DNA: TGTGCCACCAGCAGAGGCCTCCTAACGTACGAGCAGTACTTC. Its translation is CATSRGLLTYEQYF.

This chain uses TRBV7-9 with TRBJ2-3; D may be TRBD2 (5 bases). The germline gives CDR1 SEHNR, CDR2 FQNEAQ (reference sequence). With 0 bases removed from V and 6 bases from J, the gap between germline ends came to 10 bases. CDR3 length equals 14 residues. The CDR3 region has the DNA TGTGCCAGCAGCTTAGCGGGAGTCAGGGATACGCAGTATTTT. This sequence encodes CASSLAGVRDTQYF.

The gene calls are TRBV6-1 and TRBJ2-3; D is undetermined. Germline CDR1 is MNHNS and CDR2 is SASEGT. CDR3 length equals 12 residues. Trimming took 7 bases from V and 1 from J, leaving 6 bases between them. The CDR3 protein is CASKDRTDTQYF. The CDR3 DNA reads TGTGCCAGCAAGGACCGCACAGATACGCAGTATTTT.

The chain has TRBV7-2 and TRBJ2-7; D is unresolved. This CDR3 contains 12 residues. The V gene's germline CDR1 is SGHTA and CDR2 FQGNSA. V lost 2 bases and J 7 bases, leaving 9 bases between the germline ends. The DNA for the CDR3 is TGTGCCAGCAGCTTAAGGGTGGGGGAGCAGTACTTC. Amino acid sequence: CASSLRVGEQYF.

Only one count was recorded for this clone. This sequence joins TRBV27 and TRBJ1-1; maybe TRBD1 (6 bases). The length of the CDR3 is 16 residues. CDR1 and CDR2 (germline): MNHEY, SMNVEV (reference sequence). Trimming left V 4 bases short and J 2 bases short, with 17 bases between. The CDR3 here is CASSSHTRGGNTEAFF. The CDR3 DNA reads as TGTGCCAGCAGTTCCCACACCCGAGGGGGTAACACTGAAGCTTTCTTT.

The chain has TRBV7-2 and TRBJ1-3; D gene uncertain. V lost 2 bases, J lost 4 bases, and 12 bases lay in between. The germline V gene has CDR1 SGHTA and CDR2 FQGNSA. The CDR3 length is 15 residues. The CDR3 nucleotides are TGTGCCAGCAGCTTATATCCTACTGGGGGAAACACCATATATTTT. Its protein is CASSLYPTGGNTIYF.

The chain uses TRBV7-2 and TRBJ1-4; D remains unclear. The V end was cut by 5 bases, the J end by 4 bases, with 14 bases between. CDR1 is SGHTA and CDR2 is FQGNSA in the germline V gene. This CDR3 region has 15 residues. The CDR3 DNA reads TGTGCCAGCAGCCGGGAGCGCAGCTATAATGAAAAACTGTTTTTT. Protein: CASSRERSYNEKLFF.

This chain joins TRBV7-2 and TRBJ2-5; unclear D gene. Trimming shortened V by 1 base and J by 2 bases, and 8 bases separated the two germline ends. In germline, CDR1 is SGHTA, CDR2 FQGNSA. The CDR3 contains 14 residues. The CDR3 DNA is TGTGCCAGCAGCTTAGAAGGGCGGCAAGAGACCCAGTACTTC. This encodes CASSLEGRQETQYF.

The chain carries TRBV7-2 and TRBJ2-5; possible D gene TRBD1, 5 bases. The CDR3 is 14 amino acids. V shed 6 bases and J shed 1 base, with 12 bases lying between them. Germline V gene lookup returns CDR1 SGHTA and CDR2 FQGNSA. DNA for the CDR3: TGTGCCAGCAGAGAGGTTAGGGGCCAAGAGACCCAGTACTTC. Its protein is CASREVRGQETQYF. Combining the CDR3 with reference TRBV7-2 and TRBJ2-5 gives the whole variable domain GAGVSQSPSNKVTEKGKDVELRCDPISGHTALYWYRQSLGQGLEFLIYFQGNSAPDKSGLPSDRFSAERTGGSVSTLTIQRTQQEDSAVYLCASREVRGQETQYFGPGTRLLVL.

The rearrangement joins TRBV5-4 to TRBJ2-1; possibly TRBD2 for D (6 bases). The CDR3 runs 17 residues. The germline V and J ends were trimmed by 1 base and 0 bases, with 14 bases remaining between them. Germline values: CDR1 SGHNT, CDR2 YYREEE (reference sequence). The CDR3: CASSLFGSGASYNEQFF. Written as DNA, the CDR3 is TGTGCCAGCAGCTTGTTTGGTAGCGGAGCCTCCTACAATGAGCAGTTCTTC.

The chain uses TRBV11-3 and TRBJ2-1; D gene ambiguous. Trimming removed 5 bases from V and 6 bases from J, with 8 bases in between. Germline-derived CDR1 and CDR2 are SGHNT and YENEEA. The CDR3 spans 12 residues. The CDR3 DNA is TGTGCCAGCAGCCCCTCGGCCAATGAGCAGTTCTTC. Translating gives CASSPSANEQFF.

The genes are TRBV11-2 and TRBJ2-6, with 9 bases lining up with TRBD1. Per the germline V gene, CDR1 is SGHAT and CDR2 is FQNNGV. CDR3 length equals 18 residues. The V and J ends lost 4 bases and 1 base, in that order; junction bases with no gene match: 8. CDR3 coding DNA: TGTGCCAGCAGCTCCCGGGACAGGGCTTTTTCTGGGGCCAACGTCCTGACTTTC. Its translation is CASSSRDRAFSGANVLTF. The whole variable domain, filled in from reference TRBV11-2 and TRBJ2-6, reads EAGVAQSPRYKIIEKRQSVAFWCNPISGHATLYWYQQILGQGPKLLIQFQNNGVVDDSQLPKDRFSAERLKGVDSTLKIQPAKLEDSAVYLCASSSRDRAFSGANVLTFGAGSRLTVL.

The chain couples TRBV7-8 to TRBJ1-5; D is unclear. The CDR3 totals 14 residues. Germline loops: CDR1 SGHVS, CDR2 FQNEAQ. Trimming took 0 bases from V and 11 from J, leaving 14 bases between them. The CDR3 loop reads CASSLAYSSWAQHF. Here the CDR3 DNA reads TGTGCCAGCAGCTTAGCGTACTCGTCCTGGGCCCAGCATTTT. Looking up the rest from reference TRBV7-8 and TRBJ1-5 gives the full variable domain: GAGVSQSPRYKVAKRGQDVALRCDPISGHVSLFWYQQALGQGPEFLTYFQNEAQLDKSGLPSDRFFAERPEGSVSTLKIQRTQQEDSAVYLCASSLAYSSWAQHFGDGTRLSIL.

This clone was found a few times. The chain couples TRBV2 to TRBJ2-7; 7 nucleotides match TRBD1. The CDR3 runs 15 residues. In germline, CDR1 is SNHLY, CDR2 FYNNEI. V lost 8 bases and J lost 3; bases outside the gene matches: 13. CDR3 sequence reads: CASSKAGTDFYEQYF. Here the CDR3 DNA reads TGTGCCAGCTCCAAGGCCGGGACAGACTTCTACGAGCAGTACTTC.

The chain carries TRBV11-3 and TRBJ2-2; D unresolved. In germline, CDR1 is SGHNT, CDR2 YENEEA. The V end lost 3 bases, the J end lost 4 bases, and 6 bases lay between the germline ends. CDR3 length: 13 residues. The CDR3, as DNA: TGTGCCAGCAGCTTCTCATCCACCGGGGAGCTGTTTTTT. It is translated as CASSFSSTGELFF.